These 5 T cell receptor beta chains originate from one sample sequenced in a study of T cell responses to AZD1222 COVID-19 vaccine. Clones were read by immunoSEQ multiplex PCR, and TCRdb kept only the in-frame ones, dropping some. Among roughly 190,000 clones listed, more than 85% were seen once. The input for sequencing was peripheral blood, taken 28 days after the second AZD1222 dose. These receptors were collected from an adult who received the AZD1222 COVID-19 vaccine.

J is TRBJ2-1 and V is TRBV4-1, with 10 bases matching TRBD2. V was clipped by 5 bases and J by 4 bases; unmatched bases: 5. Germline V lookup: CDR1 MGHRA, CDR2 YSYEKL. This CDR3 has 15 residues. The DNA of the CDR3 is TGCGCCAGCAGCGATCTAGCGGGAGTGTACAATGAGCAGTTCTTC. This gives the protein CASSDLAGVYNEQFF.

The chain links TRBV6-6 to TRBJ1-5, with unresolved D. Germline V gives CDR1 MNHNY, CDR2 SVGAGI (reference sequence). The V end was cut by 9 bases, the J end by 0 bases, with 6 bases between. CDR3 length equals 12 residues. The CDR3 DNA is TGTGCCAGTCTTAATAGCAATCAGCCCCAGCATTTT. Encoded protein: CASLNSNQPQHF.

This clone was seen only once. The chain combines TRBV3-1 (or the pseudogene TRBV3-2) with TRBJ2-7, with 12 bases identical to TRBD2. This CDR3 contains 16 residues. Trimming cost V 1 base and J 3 bases; bases outside gene matches: 4. The germline V gene encodes CDR1 LGHDT and CDR2 YNNKEL (reference sequence). The DNA of the CDR3 is TGTGCCAGCAGCCAAGGGACTAGCGGGACCTACTACGAGCAGTACTTC. Protein sequence: CASSQGTSGTYYEQYF.

This chain uses TRBV6-4 with TRBJ2-1, with D uncertain. V gave up 4 bases and J gave up 2 bases, with 12 bases separating them. Germline-derived CDR1 and CDR2 are MRHNA and SNTAGT. This CDR3 is 15 amino acids long. The CDR3 region has the DNA TGTGCCAGCAGTGTGGCCCTAGGTGCCTACAATGAGCAGTTCTTC. Its translation: CASSVALGAYNEQFF.

J is TRBJ2-3 and V is TRBV11-3; D assignment may be TRBD1 or TRBD2 (5 bases each). The CDR3 consists of 14 residues. V was trimmed by 2 bases and J by 6 bases, leaving 12 bases between them. CDR1 and CDR2 (germline): SGHNT, YENEEA. CDR3 nucleotide sequence: TGTGCCAGCAGCTTAAGACGCTGGGGGGATACGCAGTATTTT. Translated: CASSLRRWGDTQYF.